The 15 T cell receptor beta chains presented below share a single source sample, sequenced in a study of T cells in Graves' hyperthyroidism and ophthalmopathy. The investigators amplified TCR beta CDR3 regions from RNA transcripts. Initially, a first-round RT-PCR of the TCR CDR3 employed the HTBI primer set. TCRdb re-derived calls from the multiplex PCR reads in MiXCR, one entry per CDR3 protein. The sample includes over 45,000 distinct CDR3 sequences, 48% of them seen just once. Specimen: blood. All receptors derive from a woman between 45 and 65 years old with Graves' ophthalmopathy.

This clonotype has just one count. This chain connects TRBV25-1 to TRBJ2-2, with 7 positions matching TRBD2. V was clipped by 7 bases and J by 6 bases; unmatched bases: 11. CDR3 length: 15 residues. Germline V gene sequence: CDR1 MGHDK, CDR2 SYGVNS. The CDR3 coding sequence is TGTGCCAGCACCGCTGGGCGGGAGAGCGCCGGGGAGCTGTTTTTT. This translates into CASTAGRESAGELFF.

The chain carries TRBV5-5 and TRBJ2-3, with TRBD2 as a possible D gene (6 bases). The CDR3 is 16 amino acids. Germline V gives CDR1 SGHKS, CDR2 YYEKEE (reference sequence). V lost 2 bases, J lost 2 bases, and 15 bases lay in between. The CDR3 region is CASSLAPGLITDTQYF. In DNA form, the CDR3 reads TGTGCCAGCAGCTTAGCCCCGGGACTCATCACAGATACGCAGTATTTT.

This clonotype has at least ten counts. The chain is built from TRBV27 and TRBJ2-1; 8 nucleotides agree with TRBD2. Germline-derived CDR1 and CDR2 are MNHEY and SMNVEV (reference sequence). V lost 4 bases and J lost 10; bases outside the gene matches: 6. The CDR3 is 13 residues long. The CDR3 bases are TGTGCCAGCAGTTACGCGGGAGGCGGGGAGCAGTTCTTC. Translating gives CASSYAGGGEQFF.

This clonotype was seen at least ten times. V usage is TRBV5-6 and J usage is TRBJ2-7; TRBD2 matches 7 bases. The germline CDR1 and CDR2 sequences are SGHDT and YYEEEE. V shed 0 bases, J shed 4 bases, and the junction held 10 bases outside the gene matches. The CDR3 is 16 residues long. The CDR3 here is CASSLGRREPRYEQYF. The CDR3 nucleotides are TGTGCCAGCAGCTTGGGTCGGCGGGAGCCCCGGTACGAGCAGTACTTC.

This clonotype was seen repeatedly, ten times or more. The chain carries TRBV2 and TRBJ1-5, with D perhaps TRBD1 (5 bases). The CDR3 has 14 amino acids. Trimming removed 6 bases from V and 6 bases from J, with 15 bases in between. Looked up from germline, CDR1 is SNHLY and CDR2 is FYNNEI. CDR3 region: CASSRKPGGQPQHF. The DNA of the CDR3 is TGTGCCAGCAGCCGGAAACCCGGGGGTCAGCCCCAGCATTTT.

This clonotype was detected ten times or more. J is TRBJ1-1 and V is TRBV9; 8 nucleotides line up with TRBD1. Trimming took 0 bases from V and 4 from J; bases not matched to a gene: 8. CDR1 SGDLS and CDR2 YYNGEE come from the germline V gene. The CDR3 is 16 amino acids. The CDR3 sequence is CASSVEAGGAGTEAFF. For the CDR3, the DNA is TGTGCCAGCAGCGTAGAGGCAGGGGGCGCGGGCACTGAAGCTTTCTTT.

The genes are TRBV11-2 and TRBJ2-1; D is undetermined. V lost 4 bases and J lost 0, with 16 bases in between. Germline values: CDR1 SGHAT, CDR2 FQNNGV. The CDR3 length is 17 residues. DNA for the CDR3: TGTGCCAGCAGCTCGGGCATCAGGCGTAGCTCCTACAATGAGCAGTTCTTC. It codes for CASSSGIRRSSYNEQFF.

Points on this clonotype: At one boundary the junction diverges from the germline segment, which might be a read error. The chain has TRBV10-1 and TRBJ2-7, with D uncertain. CDR3 length: 11 amino acids. Germline CDR1 reads WNHNN; CDR2 reads SYGVQD (reference sequence). The CDR3 sequence: CARSYNYEQYF. The CDR3 coding sequence is TGCGCCCGCAGTTACAACTACGAGCAGTACTTC.

The CDR3 DNA reads TGTGCCAGCAGCCCTTGGACTAGCGGCTACGAGCAGTACTTC. Protein product: CASSPWTSGYEQYF. The chain joins TRBV14 to TRBJ2-7; TRBD2 aligns across 10 bases. Germline values: CDR1 SGHDN, CDR2 FVKESK. The CDR3 contains 14 residues. The trim removed 4 bases at V and 3 bases at J, leaving 3 bases unmatched.

This clonotype was counted at least ten times. J is TRBJ2-5 and V is TRBV7-2, with TRBD1 matching over 9 bases. Germline CDR1 is SGHTA and CDR2 is FQGNSA. V lost 4 bases and J lost 6; bases outside the gene matches: 9. CDR3 size: 15 residues. The CDR3 is CASSSDGTGRQTQYF. DNA of the CDR3: TGTGCCAGCAGCTCCGACGGGACAGGGAGACAGACCCAGTACTTC.

In this sample, this clonotype turned up many times. Given a much more abundant clone one base away, this may be a read error. The CDR3 is CATSSGTGGVAYEQYF. DNA for the CDR3: TGTGCCACCAGTTCCGGGACAGGGGGCGTTGCCTACGAGCAGTACTTC. The rearrangement uses TRBV24-1 and TRBJ2-7, with 12 bases aligning to TRBD1. There are 16 residues in the CDR3. Germline V gene lookup returns CDR1 KGHDR and CDR2 SFDVKD. V was clipped by 6 bases and J by 2 bases; unmatched bases: 7.

This clonotype was observed at least ten times. The J gene is TRBJ2-7, the V gene TRBV9, with 11 nucleotides matching TRBD1. CDR3 size: 15 residues. J was trimmed by 7 bases and V by 3 bases; bases with no gene match: 9. Germline values: CDR1 SGDLS, CDR2 YYNGEE. The CDR3 DNA reads as TGTGCCAGCAGCGCGGGCGGACAGGGGGCGGGAGAGCAGTACTTC. It encodes CASSAGGQGAGEQYF. The full variable domain, rest sourced from reference TRBV9 and TRBJ2-7, is DSGVTQTPKHLITATGQRVTLRCSPRSGDLSVYWYQQSLDQGLQFLIQYYNGEERAKGNILERFSAQQFPDLHSELNLSSLELGDSALYFCASSAGGQGAGEQYFGPGTRLTVT.

Turning to this clonotype: The junction shows a germline mismatch at one end, possibly a read error. This chain connects TRBV7-2 to TRBJ2-5, with D perhaps given as TRBD1 or TRBD2 (5 bases each). This CDR3 is 15 amino acids long. Germline lookup yields CDR1 SGHTA and CDR2 FQGNSA. CDR3 bases: TGTGCCAGCGGCTTATCAGCCGGGGCTGCCGAGACCCAGTACTTC. Protein sequence: CASGLSAGAAETQYF.

This clonotype has at least ten counts. The genes are TRBV5-8 and TRBJ2-3, with D possibly TRBD1 on 6 matching bases. The V end was cut by 4 bases, the J end by 3 bases, with 15 bases between. This CDR3 region has 15 residues. CDR1 is SGHTS, CDR2 YDEGEE, per germline. The CDR3: CASSRGQRWTDTQYF. CDR3 coding DNA: TGTGCCAGCAGCCGCGGACAGCGATGGACAGATACGCAGTATTTT. Variable domain in full (rest from reference TRBV5-8 and TRBJ2-3): EAGVTQSPTHLIKTRGQQATLRCSPISGHTSVYWYQQALGLGLQFLLWYDEGEERNRGNFPPRFSGRQFPNYSSELNVNALELEDSALYLCASSRGQRWTDTQYFGPGTRLTVL.

In the case of this clonotype: The CDR3 ends on some other residue instead of the conserved phenylalanine or tryptophan, so this is likely a read error. The DNA is omitted, as the CDR3 cannot be located on it reliably, and the CDR3 follows TCRdb's listing. The V gene is TRBV11-2, the J gene TRBJ1-1; no DNA check was done on the table's D call, TRBD1. Germline V CDR1 and CDR2: SGHAT, FQNNGV. The CDR3 is 8 residues long, ends included. The CDR3 region is CASSTGVS.